The entry below gives a single TCR beta chain sequence along with its context. The test was conducted at deep level. The DNA input per sorted-subset replicate PCR was 200 to 250 ng, corresponding to some 27,000 T cell genomes. Profiled with immunoSEQ multiplex PCR; TCRdb holds only in-frame clones, not every one. The sample consists of about 2.3 million clones, 80% to 95% of them appearing once. These data originate in a study of shared clonotypes between healthy human individuals. V lost 7 bases and J 7 bases, leaving 15 bases between the germline ends. CDR1 is SGHRS, CDR2 YFSETQ, per germline. This CDR3 contains 12 residues.

The chain has TRBV5-1 and TRBJ2-7; D ambiguous. The material sequenced was naive CD4+ T cells from PBMCs. As for subset: CD45RA+ positively selected. The source of this sequence is a man aged 18 to 35 in good health. Some clones in this sample may be carry-over from other donors' samples. The CDR3 bases are TGCGCCAGCCGTCTCGGCCCGAGGGAGCAGTACTTC. As protein: CASRLGPREQYF.